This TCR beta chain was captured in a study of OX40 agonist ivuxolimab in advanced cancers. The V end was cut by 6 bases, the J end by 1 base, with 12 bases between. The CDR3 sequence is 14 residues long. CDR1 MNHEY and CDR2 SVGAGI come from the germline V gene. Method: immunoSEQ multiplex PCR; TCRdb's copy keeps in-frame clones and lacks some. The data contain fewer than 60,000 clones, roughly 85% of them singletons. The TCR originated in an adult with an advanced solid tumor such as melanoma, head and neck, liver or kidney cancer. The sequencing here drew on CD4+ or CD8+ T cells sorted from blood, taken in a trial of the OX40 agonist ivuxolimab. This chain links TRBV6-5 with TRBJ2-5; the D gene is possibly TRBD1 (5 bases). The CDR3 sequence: CASSYQGSQETQYF. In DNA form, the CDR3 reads TGTGCCAGCAGCTACCAGGGTTCCCAAGAGACCCAGTACTTC.